The rows below give T cell receptor beta chains drawn from one sample of a study of tumour-infiltrating T cells in Burkitt lymphoma. Some clones are missing from TCRdb's copy, which holds only in-frame ones; the method was immunoSEQ multiplex PCR. The table lists a few thousand clones, about 25% of them singletons, with more than 25% in the top ten. The specimen was tumor tissue. All receptors derive from a human donor with diffuse large B-cell lymphoma. Both conserved end residues are part of each CDR3. The D gene is left open where the match is weak. The size field is filled for only some rows; it gives once, few, many or a size class.

j_call cdr3_length clone_size v_call d_call cdr3_nt cdr3_aa
TRBJ2-1 17 . TRBV4-3 TRBD2 TGCGCCAGCAGCCAAGATCTAGCGGGAGGGCTCTACAATGAGCAGTTCTTC CASSQDLAGGLYNEQFF
TRBJ1-5 13 few TRBV18 . TGTGCCAGCTCACGGGGTGGCAATCAGCCCCAGCATTTT CASSRGGNQPQHF
TRBJ1-2 15 few TRBV5-4 TRBD1 TGTGCCAGCAGCTTAGCGGACAGGGTGACTCATGGCTACACCTTC CASSLADRVTHGYTF
TRBJ1-1 16 . TRBV28 . TGTGCCAGCAGTTTGTCTATCAGTGCTCCCTCCACTGAAGCTTTCTTT CASSLSISAPSTEAFF
TRBJ2-5 13 . TRBV7-7 . TGTGCTAGCCGATCCTCAGGGGCGGAGACCCAGTACTTC CASRSSGAETQYF
TRBJ2-7 14 . TRBV7-2 . TGTGCCAGCAGCTTAGACGGCGACTCCTACGAGCAGTACTTC CASSLDGDSYEQYF
TRBJ2-3 16 . TRBV9 . TGTGCCAGCAGCGTCGCCCCGGGCCCCCGCACAGATACGCAGTATTTT CASSVAPGPRTDTQYF
TRBJ2-7 16 few TRBV6-6 TRBD2 TGTGCCAGCAGTTACGCTAGCGGGAGCGTTAGGTACGAGCAGTACTTC CASSYASGSVRYEQYF
TRBJ2-2 16 . TRBV5-4 TRBD1 TGTGCCAGCAGCGACAAGGGACAGGGCGACTACGGGGAGCTGTTTTTT CASSDKGQGDYGELFF
TRBJ1-4 12 . TRBV28 . TGTGCCAGCAGTTTAATGCGAGAAAAACTGTTTTTT CASSLMREKLFF
TRBJ2-7 14 . TRBV7-8 TRBD2 TGTGCCAGCAGCTTAATAGCGGGAGTCAACGAGCAGTACTTC CASSLIAGVNEQYF
TRBJ1-2 14 . TRBV23-1 . TGCGCCAGCAGTCAGCTCGGAGAGAGGGAAGGCTACACCTTC CASSQLGEREGYTF
TRBJ2-7 14 . TRBV4-2 . TGTGCCAGCAGCCAAGAATACGGTCCCTACGAGCAGTACTTC CASSQEYGPYEQYF
TRBJ2-7 18 . TRBV5-8 . TGTGCCAGCAGCTTCCCGATCCTGACAGGCCTTCCTTCCTACGAGCAGTACTTC CASSFPILTGLPSYEQYF
TRBJ2-1 16 few TRBV7-2 . TGTGCCAGCAGCTTAGTGGCAGGGGCTGGATCCAATGAGCAGTTCTTC CASSLVAGAGSNEQFF
TRBJ2-7 14 . TRBV6-5 . TGTGCCAGCAGTTACTCGAGGGCAAGAGACGAGCAGTACTTC CASSYSRARDEQYF
TRBJ1-4 15 few TRBV5-1 . TGCGCCAGCAGCTTGGAAGGCAGGGGTAATGAAAAACTGTTTTTT CASSLEGRGNEKLFF
TRBJ2-2 13 few TRBV9 . TGTGCCAGCACCCGAGTTGGTACCGGGGAGCTGTTTTTT CASTRVGTGELFF
TRBJ2-1 15 . TRBV14 . TGTGCCAGCAGCTTAACTAGTCAAACCTACAATGAGCAGTTCTTC CASSLTSQTYNEQFF
TRBJ1-5 15 . TRBV5-6 . TGTGCCAGCAGCCGAGGGGGTACAAGGGATCAGCCCCAGCATTTT CASSRGGTRDQPQHF
TRBJ2-7 15 few TRBV6-1 . TGTGCCAGCAGTGAGAGGCCGGCGGTCTCCTACGAGCAGTACTTC CASSERPAVSYEQYF
TRBJ2-3 14 few TRBV7-3 . TGTGCCAGCAGCCCACTCCGAGGGGGGGATACGCAGTATTTT CASSPLRGGDTQYF
TRBJ1-1 16 . TRBV4-3 . TGCGCCAGCAGCCAAGATTCGCAGGTCGGGAACACTGAAGCTTTCTTT CASSQDSQVGNTEAFF
TRBJ2-4 19 few TRBV29-1 TRBD2 TGCAGCGTGGTCACATCTGGGACTAGCTCCATCATAGCCAAAAACATTCAGTACTTC CSVVTSGTSSIIAKNIQYF
TRBJ2-1 12 few TRBV19 . TGTGCCAGTAGGGACAATTACAATGAGCAGTTCTTC CASRDNYNEQFF
TRBJ1-5 15 . TRBV10-3 . TGTGCCACTTCAAAGCAGTCCAGTGGCAATCAGCCCCAGCATTTT CATSKQSSGNQPQHF
TRBJ2-5 16 . TRBV7-9 . TGTGCCAGCAGCTTAGGGTCTTTTGGGGGGCGCGAGACCCAGTACTTC CASSLGSFGGRETQYF
TRBJ1-1 16 . TRBV27 . TGTGCCAGCAGTTTATTTGGGGCAAGCGTGAACACTGAAGCTTTCTTT CASSLFGASVNTEAFF
TRBJ1-5 15 . TRBV19 . TGTGCCAGTAGTATCCAGGGAATGGACAATCAGCCCCAGCATTTT CASSIQGMDNQPQHF
TRBJ1-4 15 . TRBV7-2 TRBD1 TGTGCCAGCAGTAGACAAGGGGGCGGTGGTGAAAAACTGTTTTTT CASSRQGGGGEKLFF
TRBJ1-1 13 few TRBV7-2 . TGTGCCAGCCTCCGGGGAGTGTCTACTGAAGCTTTCTTT CASLRGVSTEAFF
TRBJ2-5 15 . TRBV5-1 . TGCGCCAGCAGCTCATTTGGATCCGCCGGGGAGACCCAGTACTTC CASSSFGSAGETQYF
TRBJ2-7 15 few TRBV6-5 TRBD1 TGTGCCAGCAGTTACTCGTACGACAGGGCCTACGAGCAGTACTTC CASSYSYDRAYEQYF
TRBJ2-7 15 . TRBV19 TRBD2 TGTGCCAGTAGTATGAAGGCGGGAGGCCTCTACGAGCAGTACTTC CASSMKAGGLYEQYF
TRBJ2-6 18 few TRBV5-4 TRBD2 TGTGCCAGCAGCTTGAGGACTAGCGGACGCTCTGGGGCCAACGTCCTGACTTTC CASSLRTSGRSGANVLTF
TRBJ2-7 15 . TRBV10-3 TRBD1 TGTGCCATCAGACCCGACAGGGGGCCTTCCTACGAGCAGTACTTC CAIRPDRGPSYEQYF
TRBJ2-5 14 few TRBV7-2 . TGTGCCAGCAGCTTAGGGGGGCGCCAAGAGACCCAGTACTTC CASSLGGRQETQYF
TRBJ1-4 15 . TRBV28 . TGTGCCAGCAGTTCTCGACAGGAAGTAAATGAAAAACTGTTTTTT CASSSRQEVNEKLFF
TRBJ2-2 17 once TRBV6-1 TRBD2 TGTGCCAGCAGTGAGCTTGGACTAGCGGGTATCACCGGGGAGCTGTTTTTT CASSELGLAGITGELFF
TRBJ1-2 13 few TRBV7-2 TRBD1 TGTGCCAGCAGCCCCGGACAGGCATATGGCTACACCTTC CASSPGQAYGYTF
TRBJ2-7 14 . TRBV28 TRBD2 TGTGCCAGCAGTGACGGGAGGCGACCCTACGAGCAGTACTTC CASSDGRRPYEQYF
TRBJ1-1 18 . TRBV4-3 TRBD1 TGCGCCAGCAGCCATCCTGAGGGACAGGGGGTGAAGAACACTGAAGCTTTCTTT CASSHPEGQGVKNTEAFF
TRBJ2-7 11 . TRBV2 . TGTGCCAGCAGCCCTCATATTGGGCAGTACTTC CASSPHIGQYF
TRBJ2-3 13 few TRBV4-1 . TGCGCCAGCAGCCATCCACAGGCAGATACGCAGTATTTT CASSHPQADTQYF
TRBJ2-4 15 . TRBV27 . TGTGCCAGCAGTTACCCGACCGCAGCCAAAAACATTCAGTACTTC CASSYPTAAKNIQYF
TRBJ1-2 17 few TRBV27 . TGTGCCAGCAGTCCGAAAGTTTTTACAGCCGCTAACTATGGCTACACCTTC CASSPKVFTAANYGYTF
TRBJ2-7 13 . TRBV29-1 . TGCAGCGTTGTTGCGCAGTCCAAGAACGAGCAGTACTTC CSVVAQSKNEQYF
TRBJ2-7 15 few TRBV7-9 . TGTGCCAGCAGCTCAGAGGGGGGGATAATCTACGAGCAGTACTTC CASSSEGGIIYEQYF
TRBJ2-5 13 medium-sized TRBV11-2 . TGTGCCAGCAGCCCCCGGCGAGTAGAGACCCAGTACTTC CASSPRRVETQYF
TRBJ1-2 15 . TRBV27 . TGTGCCAGCAGCCCCCTAATTGGGTCCGAGCCGGGCTACACCTTC CASSPLIGSEPGYTF
TRBJ2-2 12 few TRBV7-9 . TGTGCCAGCAGCTTCGCGGATAGGGAGCTGTTTTTT CASSFADRELFF
TRBJ1-4 14 few TRBV30 TRBD1 TGTGCCTGGAGTCCTGGACAGGGGGGTGAAAAACTGTTTTTT CAWSPGQGGEKLFF
TRBJ1-5 22 . TRBV30 TRBD1 TGTGCCTTGAGGGTTTACTGTAACATTGTGGGGACAGGGTCAGGGGGCAATCAGCCCCAGCATTTT CALRVYCNIVGTGSGGNQPQHF
TRBJ2-1 15 . TRBV5-8 . TGTGCCAGCAGCTACAGTCCCAGCTCCTACAATGAGCAGTTCTTC CASSYSPSSYNEQFF